The 15 T cell receptor beta chains in this list originate from one sample, sequenced in a study of CD8 T cells in Susac syndrome. A quantity of about 0.5 to 1 ug RNA underwent reverse transcription using random hexamers. TCRdb redid the calling of the immunoSEQ multiplex PCR reads with MiXCR, one entry per CDR3 protein. The sample holds approximately 180,000 distinct CDR3 sequences; 90% to 96% are singletons and the top ten take approximately 0.09%. Sequencing input: CD4+ T cells from PBMCs. All receptors derive from a human donor with multiple sclerosis.

The CDR3 DNA is TGTGCCAGCAGTTTATGGGGCGGGGGGACGCACAATGAGCAGTTCTTC. This sequence encodes CASSLWGGGTHNEQFF. This chain uses TRBV28 with TRBJ2-1; 8 nucleotides align to TRBD2. J gave up 5 bases and V 0 bases, and 6 bases lay outside the gene matches. CDR1 MDHEN and CDR2 SYDVKM come from the germline V gene. The CDR3 loop spans 16 amino acids.

The chain uses TRBV14 and TRBJ2-3, with D possibly matching TRBD2 (7 bases). This CDR3 spans 16 amino acids. Trimming removed 4 bases from V and 2 bases from J, with 16 bases in between. Germline CDR1 and CDR2: SGHDN and FVKESK. The CDR3 spells CASSPLGGQTTDTQYF. Written as DNA, the CDR3 is TGTGCCAGCAGCCCCCTGGGGGGGCAGACCACAGATACGCAGTATTTT.

The chain employs TRBV30 and TRBJ2-4; no clear D. The V gene lost 4 bases and the J gene lost 6 bases, with 10 bases spanning the gap. CDR3 length equals 12 residues. Germline CDR1 GTSNPN, CDR2 SVGIG (reference sequence). The CDR3 bases are TGTGCCTGGATAGGACCCGGAAACATTCAGTACTTC. This encodes CAWIGPGNIQYF.

The chain employs TRBV3-1 and TRBJ2-7, with D perhaps TRBD1 (6 bases). The CDR3 covers 12 residues. Germline CDR1 and CDR2: LGHDT and YNNKEL (reference sequence). V lost 4 bases, J lost 4 bases, and 8 bases lay in between. The CDR3 DNA follows: TGTGCCAGCAGCCGAGGACAGTACGAGCAGTACTTC. The encoded protein is CASSRGQYEQYF.

A few counts support this clonotype. The CDR3 DNA sequence: TGTGCCAGCAGCTTAGTGGACTATGGCTACACCTTC. Its translation: CASSLVDYGYTF. The rearrangement joins TRBV7-9 to TRBJ1-2; no definite D call. The CDR3 runs to 12 residues. Trimming cost V 1 base and J 3 bases, with 3 bases left between them. Per the germline V gene, CDR1 is SEHNR and CDR2 is FQNEAQ (reference sequence). The full variable domain, rest sourced from reference TRBV7-9 and TRBJ1-2, is DTGVSQNPRHKITKRGQNVTFRCDPISEHNRLYWYRQTLGQGPEFLTYFQNEAQLEKSRLLSDRFSAERPKGSFSTLEIQRTEQGDSAMYLCASSLVDYGYTFGSGTRLTVV.

The V and J genes are TRBV6-1 and TRBJ2-3; 12 bases are a match to TRBD2. The CDR3 sequence is 17 residues long. CDR1 and CDR2 from the germline V gene are MNHNS and SASEGT. V lost 5 bases to trimming and J lost 3 bases; unmatched junction nucleotides: 9. CDR3 in amino acids: CASSPASGGAGTDTQYF. Here the CDR3 DNA reads TGTGCCAGCAGTCCGGCTAGCGGGGGGGCGGGGACAGATACGCAGTATTTT.

V usage is TRBV20-1 and J usage is TRBJ2-7; D gene uncertain. The CDR3 has 15 amino acids. V lost 6 bases, J lost 6 bases, and 24 bases lay in between. The V gene's germline CDR1 is DFQATT and CDR2 SNEGSKA (reference sequence). CDR3 coding DNA: TGCAGTGCCCTAGAATTAAAGGGTCTTACCTCCGAGCAGTACTTC. This encodes CSALELKGLTSEQYF.

CDR3 in DNA: TGCGCCAGCAGCCAAGTATTCCACGAGCAGTACTTC. Its translation is CASSQVFHEQYF. The rearrangement uses TRBV4-1 and TRBJ2-7, with D unresolved. The CDR3 has 12 amino acids. Germline lookup yields CDR1 MGHRA and CDR2 YSYEKL. The V and J ends lost 1 base and 5 bases respectively, with 6 bases between them.

The V and J genes are TRBV6-1 and TRBJ2-6, with no clear D. V lost 3 bases, J lost 0 bases, and 15 bases lay in between. This CDR3 spans 18 amino acids. Looked up from germline, CDR1 is MNHNS and CDR2 is SASEGT. CDR3 protein: CASSDSSRPPSGANVLTF. CDR3 DNA sequence: TGTGCCAGCAGTGATTCATCAAGACCGCCCTCTGGGGCCAACGTCCTGACTTTC.

This clonotype was seen once. J is TRBJ1-1 and V is TRBV7-2; D unresolved. The CDR3 has 13 residues. The V end lost 2 bases, the J end lost 5 bases, and 9 bases lay between the germline ends. Germline V gene lookup returns CDR1 SGHTA and CDR2 FQGNSA. The CDR3 sequence is CASSLPSLTEAFF. DNA for the CDR3: TGTGCCAGCAGCTTACCGTCGCTGACTGAAGCTTTCTTT.

This chain joins TRBV2 and TRBJ1-6; maybe TRBD1 (5 bases). Trimming shortened V by 6 bases and J by 8 bases, and 17 bases separated the two germline ends. The germline V gene has CDR1 SNHLY and CDR2 FYNNEI. The CDR3 spans 15 residues. CDR3 protein: CASSLMGVGDSPLHF. The CDR3 region has the DNA TGTGCCAGCAGCCTGATGGGGGTTGGGGATTCACCCCTCCACTTT. Combining the CDR3 with reference TRBV2 and TRBJ1-6 gives the whole variable domain EPEVTQTPSHQVTQMGQEVILRCVPISNHLYFYWYRQILGQKVEFLVSFYNNEISEKSEIFDDQFSVERPDGSNFTLKIRSTKLEDSAMYFCASSLMGVGDSPLHFGNGTRLTVT.

The gene calls are TRBV3-1 and TRBJ1-5; D gene ambiguous. The germline CDR1 and CDR2 sequences are LGHDT and YNNKEL (reference sequence). Between the trimmed V and J ends, which lost 1 base and 5 bases, there was a span of 9 bases. The CDR3 is 14 amino acids. CDR3 in DNA: TGTGCCAGCAGCCAAGCCTCGCTGGATCAGCCCCAGCATTTT. This translates into CASSQASLDQPQHF.

The V call is TRBV4-1, the J call TRBJ1-1; 8 bases match TRBD1. V gave up 1 base and J gave up 7 bases; unmatched junction bases: 17. From germline, CDR1 is MGHRA and CDR2 YSYEKL. The CDR3 length is 18 residues. The CDR3 spells CASSQARQGTARYGEAFF. In DNA form, the CDR3 reads TGCGCCAGCAGCCAAGCTCGACAGGGGACTGCGCGATACGGTGAAGCTTTCTTT.

The J gene is TRBJ2-7, the V gene TRBV23-1, with 8 bases identical to TRBD2. TRBV23-1 is an ORF, with its function uncertain. This CDR3 is 16 amino acids long. Unmatched junction bases numbered 7, after V lost 3 bases and J lost 0 bases. The CDR3 region has the DNA TGCGCCAGCAGTCAGGGCGGGGGGAAGAGCTCCTACGAGCAGTACTTC. Encoded protein: CASSQGGGKSSYEQYF.

This rearrangement joins TRBV7-9 to TRBJ1-4; TRBD1 aligns across 7 bases. CDR1 is SEHNR, CDR2 FQNEAQ, per germline (reference sequence). V shed 3 bases and J 8 bases; nucleotides not matched to a gene: 12. The CDR3 length is 16 residues. CDR3 coding DNA: TGTGCCAGCAGCTTGGGACAGATACCGGGCGGCGAAAAACTGTTTTTT. Encoded protein: CASSLGQIPGGEKLFF.